Below, 25 T cell receptor beta chains from the same sample are listed, as sequenced in a study of cytomegalovirus exposure and HLA in healthy donors. The PCR used 60 Vbeta and 13 Jbeta primers. TCRdb's table, derived via immunoSEQ multiplex PCR, lists solely in-frame clones and lacks some. Of about 190,000 clones detected, around four fifths appear once; the ten largest clones hold 1.5% to 2%. The source material was PBMCs. Receptors originate from a man aged 35-49 years in good health and CMV-seropositive.

This chain connects TRBV19 to TRBJ1-1, with TRBD1 matching over 10 bases. This CDR3 has 15 residues. J gave up 5 bases and V 5 bases, and 8 bases lay outside the gene matches. Per germline, CDR1 LNHDA and CDR2 SQIVND (reference sequence). The CDR3 DNA sequence: TGTGCCAGTAGTTGGAGCGGGACAGGGGATACTGAAGCTTTCTTT. Translation gives CASSWSGTGDTEAFF. The complete variable domain, with remaining parts taken from reference TRBV19 and TRBJ1-1, reads DGGITQSPKYLFRKEGQNVTLSCEQNLNHDAMYWYRQDPGQGLRLIYYSQIVNDFQKGDIAEGYSVSREKKESFPLTVTSAQKNPTAFYLCASSWSGTGDTEAFFGQGTRLTVV.

The chain employs TRBV4-1 and TRBJ2-3; no definite D call. Germline-derived CDR1 and CDR2 are MGHRA and YSYEKL. This CDR3 contains 12 residues. Trimming stripped 4 bases from V and 5 bases from J, with 7 bases between. The CDR3 loop reads CASSPPLDTQYF. CDR3 DNA sequence: TGCGCCAGCAGCCCCCCCTTAGATACGCAGTATTTT.

This chain uses TRBV6-1 with TRBJ1-2, with D unresolved. V was trimmed by 3 bases and J by 3 bases, leaving 8 bases between them. This CDR3 comprises 13 residues. Germline loops: CDR1 MNHNS, CDR2 SASEGT. Written as DNA, the CDR3 is TGTGCCAGCAGTGAGGCAGGATACTATGGCTACACCTTC. Amino acid sequence: CASSEAGYYGYTF.

This chain uses TRBV11-2 with TRBJ1-3, with 7 nucleotides matching TRBD1. Germline CDR1 is SGHAT and CDR2 is FQNNGV. Trimming removed 1 base from V and 4 bases from J; junction bases left unmatched: 4. This CDR3 region has 15 residues. CDR3 coding DNA: TGTGCCAGCAGCTTAGGAGGGGGCGCGGGAAACACCATATATTTT. It codes for CASSLGGGAGNTIYF.

This clone appeared a single time. The genes are TRBV11-2 and TRBJ2-7; possible D gene TRBD2, 7 bases. V shed 1 base and J shed 2 bases, with 15 bases lying between them. In germline, CDR1 is SGHAT, CDR2 FQNNGV. The CDR3 has 16 amino acids. The CDR3: CASSLGGGRTTYEQYF. Here the CDR3 DNA reads TGTGCCAGCAGCTTAGGCGGGGGCAGGACAACCTACGAGCAGTACTTC.

The chain joins TRBV7-6 to TRBJ1-3, with TRBD1 matching 8 bases. Trimming cost V 3 bases and J 2 bases; bases outside gene matches: 3. CDR3 length: 15 residues. Germline values: CDR1 SGHVS, CDR2 FNYEAQ. The CDR3 DNA reads TGTGCCAGCAGCTTGGCGACAGGGGCTGGAAACACCATATATTTT. Protein: CASSLATGAGNTIYF. Filled out from reference TRBV7-6 and TRBJ1-3, the complete variable domain reads GAGVSQSPRYKVTKRGQDVALRCDPISGHVSLYWYRQALGQGPEFLTYFNYEAQQDKSGLPNDRFSAERPEGSISTLTIQRTEQRDSAMYRCASSLATGAGNTIYFGEGSWLTVV.

On this clone itself: One end of the junction varies from germline; a read error may be responsible. The CDR3 DNA reads as TGTGCCAGCAGCCCTGGGCGTGTGGGGCAGTTGAACGCTGAAGCTTTCTTT. The encoded protein is CASSPGRVGQLNAEAFF. The chain links TRBV7-3 to TRBJ1-1; perhaps TRBD1 as D (5 bases). Germline V gene lookup returns CDR1 SGHTA and CDR2 FQGTGA. CDR3 length: 17 amino acids.

The chain is built from TRBV6-1 and TRBJ1-3, with unresolved D. Germline CDR1 MNHNS, CDR2 SASEGT. This CDR3 contains 12 residues. V was shortened by 7 bases and J by 0 bases, with 4 bases between the two germline ends. The CDR3 nucleotides are TGTGCCAGCATTATCTCTGGAAACACCATATATTTT. Residues: CASIISGNTIYF.

The V and J genes are TRBV18 and TRBJ2-1; D is ambiguous. The CDR3 consists of 14 residues. Per the germline V gene, CDR1 is KGHSH and CDR2 is LQKENI. V lost 5 bases, J lost 3 bases, and 11 bases lay in between. CDR3 sequence: CASSETRIYNEQFF. The CDR3 DNA reads TGTGCCAGCTCAGAGACACGGATCTACAATGAGCAGTTCTTC.

The V and J genes are TRBV7-8 and TRBJ1-1; TRBD1 agrees at 7 bases. The ends lost 3 bases at V and 3 bases at J; junction bases unmatched: 4. The CDR3 extends over 14 amino acids. Germline-derived CDR1 and CDR2 are SGHVS and FQNEAQ. The CDR3 is CASSLETGYTEAFF. The CDR3 DNA sequence: TGTGCCAGCAGCTTGGAGACAGGGTACACTGAAGCTTTCTTT.

This clone was counted only a few times. This chain links TRBV30 with TRBJ2-7; 7 nucleotides line up with TRBD2. The germline gives CDR1 GTSNPN, CDR2 SVGIG (reference sequence). V was clipped by 5 bases and J by 0 bases; unmatched bases: 1. The CDR3 consists of 12 residues. CDR3 in DNA: TGTGCCTGGGGGGACTACTCCTACGAGCAGTACTTC. This codes for CAWGDYSYEQYF.

The gene calls are TRBV28 and TRBJ2-7; D perhaps matches TRBD1 (6 bases). The CDR3 has 15 amino acids. The V and J ends lost 4 bases and 1 base respectively, with 14 bases between them. Germline CDR1 reads MDHEN; CDR2 reads SYDVKM. CDR3 DNA sequence: TGTGCCAGCAGTTCTCCCGGGACACCGTCCTACGAGCAGTACTTC. It is translated as CASSSPGTPSYEQYF.

V and J are TRBV5-8 and TRBJ2-7, with TRBD2 identical over 9 bases. Germline CDR1 SGHTS, CDR2 YDEGEE. J gave up 4 bases and V 2 bases, and 10 bases lay outside the gene matches. CDR3 length equals 16 residues. The CDR3 reads CASSFQVRREGYEQYF. CDR3 nucleotides: TGTGCCAGCAGCTTTCAGGTTCGGCGGGAGGGGTACGAGCAGTACTTC.

This chain links TRBV5-1 with TRBJ2-5; 12 nucleotides agree with TRBD2. CDR3 length: 14 amino acids. Germline assignment: CDR1 SGHRS and CDR2 YFSETQ. The V gene end was trimmed by 5 bases and the J gene end by 4 bases; junction bases not matched to a gene: 3. Written as DNA, the CDR3 is TGCGCCAGCAGGGGGGGACTAGCGGGAGAGACCCAGTACTTC. The encoded protein is CASRGGLAGETQYF.

The chain employs TRBV4-1 and TRBJ1-1; no clear D. Trimming stripped 8 bases from V and 1 base from J, with 14 bases between. Per germline, CDR1 MGHRA and CDR2 YSYEKL. The CDR3 runs 14 residues. The CDR3 is CASALRESNTEAFF. The CDR3 DNA sequence: TGCGCCAGCGCCCTTAGGGAGTCGAACACTGAAGCTTTCTTT.

This chain joins TRBV6-1 and TRBJ1-1; no clear D gene. This CDR3 has 15 amino acids. The germline V gene has CDR1 MNHNS and CDR2 SASEGT. V was shortened by 0 bases and J by 6 bases, with 14 bases between the two germline ends. The CDR3 reads CASSEARRRWAEAFF. CDR3 coding DNA: TGTGCCAGCAGTGAAGCGAGACGGAGGTGGGCTGAAGCTTTCTTT.

CDR3: CATKGLAGSTHNEQFF. The CDR3 nucleotides are TGTGCCACCAAGGGACTAGCGGGATCAACACACAATGAGCAGTTCTTC. This chain links TRBV27 with TRBJ2-1; 13 positions match TRBD2. The CDR3 loop spans 16 amino acids. CDR1 is MNHEY and CDR2 is SMNVEV in the germline V gene (reference sequence). V lost 10 bases to trimming and J lost 5 bases; unmatched junction nucleotides: 11.

V and J are TRBV6-6 and TRBJ1-2, with D uncertain. The germline V gene has CDR1 MNHNY and CDR2 SVGAGI (reference sequence). The CDR3 has 13 amino acids. Between the trimmed V and J ends, which lost 6 bases and 4 bases, there was a span of 12 bases. This CDR3 is CASSYGRGYGYTF. DNA of the CDR3: TGTGCCAGCAGCTACGGACGGGGCTATGGCTACACCTTC.

The chain recombines TRBV4-1 with TRBJ2-2; TRBD1 is a possible D gene (6 bases). V was cut by 0 bases and J by 5 bases, with 13 bases left in between. Germline lookup yields CDR1 MGHRA and CDR2 YSYEKL. This CDR3 has 16 amino acids. CDR3 nucleotide sequence: TGCGCCAGCAGCCAAGAAATGGCAGGGGCGACCGGGGAGCTGTTTTTT. It specifies CASSQEMAGATGELFF.

For the CDR3, the DNA is TGCGCCAGCAGCGCAAGCGGCGAGCAGTACTTC. It encodes CASSASGEQYF. The chain couples TRBV10-2 to TRBJ2-5, with D possibly being TRBD2 (5 bases). The J call is doubtful: the DNA matches TRBJ2-7 better. Germline V gene lookup returns CDR1 WSHSY and CDR2 SAAADI. The CDR3 length is 11 residues.

This chain connects TRBV6-5 to TRBJ2-3; D ambiguous. V was shortened by 6 bases and J by 5 bases, with 6 bases between the two germline ends. This CDR3 region has 11 residues. Germline V lookup: CDR1 MNHEY, CDR2 SVGAGI. Here the CDR3 reads CASRSQDTQYF. CDR3 DNA sequence: TGTGCCAGCAGGTCACAAGATACGCAGTATTTT.

In this sample, this clone turned up once. V is TRBV4-1 and J is TRBJ2-1, with 13 positions matching TRBD2. The junction had 15 bases not matched to a gene; V was cut back by 4 bases and J by 9 bases. Germline CDR1 reads MGHRA; CDR2 reads YSYEKL. The CDR3 totals 18 residues. The CDR3, as DNA: TGCGCCAGCAGCCCCGGGGCGGCCGGGACTAGCGGGACCGGTGAGCAGTTCTTC. As protein: CASSPGAAGTSGTGEQFF.

The rearrangement links TRBV7-2 to TRBJ2-5; TRBD2 matches 7 bases. After removal of 5 bases from V and 7 bases from J, the junction contained 4 bases not matched to a gene. The CDR3 totals 12 residues. Germline lookup yields CDR1 SGHTA and CDR2 FQGNSA. This chain's CDR3 is CASSRPGGTQYF. The CDR3 DNA sequence: TGTGCCAGCAGCCGTCCGGGGGGGACCCAGTACTTC.

V usage is TRBV7-6 and J usage is TRBJ1-4; D unresolved. This CDR3 is 12 amino acids long. Germline V lookup: CDR1 SGHVS, CDR2 FNYEAQ. V shed 3 bases and J shed 8 bases, with 7 bases lying between them. The CDR3 DNA is TGTGCCAGCAGCTTCCCACAAGAAAAACTGTTTTTT. This codes for CASSFPQEKLFF.

V gene TRBV4-2 combines with J gene TRBJ2-5, with D possibly being TRBD1 (6 bases). V was shortened by 2 bases and J by 3 bases, with 13 bases between the two germline ends. CDR1 and CDR2 from the germline V gene are LGHNA and YNFKEQ. This CDR3 contains 15 residues. The CDR3 coding sequence is TGTGCCAGCAGCCAACCCGACCGGGACAAAGAGACCCAGTACTTC. Translated: CASSQPDRDKETQYF.